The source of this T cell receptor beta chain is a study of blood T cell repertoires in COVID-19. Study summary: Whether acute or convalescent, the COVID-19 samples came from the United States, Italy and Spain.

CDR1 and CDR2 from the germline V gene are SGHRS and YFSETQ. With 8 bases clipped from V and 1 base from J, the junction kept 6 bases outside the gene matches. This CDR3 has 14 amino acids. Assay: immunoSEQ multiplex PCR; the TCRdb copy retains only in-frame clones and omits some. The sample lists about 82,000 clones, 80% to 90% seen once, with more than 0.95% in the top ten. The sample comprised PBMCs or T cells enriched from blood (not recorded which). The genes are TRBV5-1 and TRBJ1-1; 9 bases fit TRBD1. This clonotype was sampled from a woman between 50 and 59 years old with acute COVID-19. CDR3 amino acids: CASDRGSGNTEAFF. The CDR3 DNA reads TGCGCCAGTGACAGGGGGTCAGGGAACACTGAAGCTTTCTTT.